The sequence of this TCR beta chain was determined in a study of blood T cells in healthy people across ages. A second PCR, run for 7 to 11 cycles, used a sample-barcoded 5' primer plus a J-beta primer mix. TCRdb re-derived calls from the 5' RACE reads in MiXCR, one entry per CDR3 protein. This sample carries approximately 600,000 distinct CDR3 sequences, under 70% of them seen once, and the ten largest clones take roughly 34%. V dropped 1 base and J dropped 2; count of bases not matched to a gene: 12. The germline CDR1 and CDR2 sequences are SGHAT and FQDESV (reference sequence). The CDR3 spans 21 residues.

The sample consisted of blood. The genes are TRBV11-1 and TRBJ2-6, with 12 bases that match TRBD1. The sequence was collected from a man in his sixties in good health. The CDR3 region is CASSLGSGTGGELTGANVLTF. CDR3 nucleotide sequence: TGTGCCAGCAGCTTAGGAAGCGGGACAGGGGGCGAGTTGACTGGGGCCAACGTCCTGACTTTC.